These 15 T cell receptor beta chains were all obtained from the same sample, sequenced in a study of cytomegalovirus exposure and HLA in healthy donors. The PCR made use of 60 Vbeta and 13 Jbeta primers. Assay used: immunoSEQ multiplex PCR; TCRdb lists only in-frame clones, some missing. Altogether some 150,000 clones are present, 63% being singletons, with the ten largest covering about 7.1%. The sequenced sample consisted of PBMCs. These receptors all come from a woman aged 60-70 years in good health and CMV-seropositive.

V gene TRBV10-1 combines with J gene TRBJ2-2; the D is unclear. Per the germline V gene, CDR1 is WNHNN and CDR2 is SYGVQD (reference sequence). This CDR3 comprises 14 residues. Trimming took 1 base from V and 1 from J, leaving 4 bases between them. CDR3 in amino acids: CASSELKNTGELFF. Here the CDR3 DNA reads TGCGCCAGCAGTGAGTTAAAGAACACCGGGGAGCTGTTTTTT.

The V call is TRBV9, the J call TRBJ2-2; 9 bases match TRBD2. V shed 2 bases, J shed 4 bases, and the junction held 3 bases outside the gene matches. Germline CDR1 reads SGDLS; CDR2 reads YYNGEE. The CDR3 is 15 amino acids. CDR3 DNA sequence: TGTGCCAGCAGCGTCCAGCGGGAGGTCACCGGGGAGCTGTTTTTT. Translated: CASSVQREVTGELFF.

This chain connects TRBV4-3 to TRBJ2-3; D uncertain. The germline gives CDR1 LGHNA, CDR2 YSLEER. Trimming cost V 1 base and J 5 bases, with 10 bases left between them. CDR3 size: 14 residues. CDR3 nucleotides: TGCGCCAGCAGCCAAGGCAGTGGGCGAGATACGCAGTATTTT. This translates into CASSQGSGRDTQYF.

In nucleotides, the CDR3 is TGTGCCAGCTCACTCTTTGGAGGGGCGAACGGGGAGCTGTTTTTT. Residues: CASSLFGGANGELFF. The rearrangement links TRBV18 to TRBJ2-2, with D possibly being TRBD2 (6 bases). This CDR3 spans 15 amino acids. Trimming shortened V by 4 bases and J by 7 bases, and 16 bases separated the two germline ends. Germline CDR1 reads KGHSH; CDR2 reads LQKENI.

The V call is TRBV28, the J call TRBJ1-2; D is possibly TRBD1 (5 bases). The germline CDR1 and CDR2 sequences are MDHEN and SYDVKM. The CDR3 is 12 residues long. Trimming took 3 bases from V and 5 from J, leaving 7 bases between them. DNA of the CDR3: TGTGCCAGCAGTTTGCGACAGTATGGCTACACCTTC. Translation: CASSLRQYGYTF.

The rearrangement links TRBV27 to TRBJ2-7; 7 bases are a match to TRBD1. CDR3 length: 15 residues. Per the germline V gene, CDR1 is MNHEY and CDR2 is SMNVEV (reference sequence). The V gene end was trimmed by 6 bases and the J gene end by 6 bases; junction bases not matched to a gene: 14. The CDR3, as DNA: TGTGCCAGCAGAAAGAATGACAGGGCGGCTGGCGAGCAGTACTTC. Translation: CASRKNDRAAGEQYF.

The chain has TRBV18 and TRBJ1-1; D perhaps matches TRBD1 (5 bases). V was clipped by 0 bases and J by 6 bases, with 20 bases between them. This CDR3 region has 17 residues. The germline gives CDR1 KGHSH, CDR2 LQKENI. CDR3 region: CASSPPGTRVQGSEAFF. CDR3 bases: TGTGCCAGCTCACCACCGGGAACTCGGGTGCAGGGTTCTGAAGCTTTCTTT.

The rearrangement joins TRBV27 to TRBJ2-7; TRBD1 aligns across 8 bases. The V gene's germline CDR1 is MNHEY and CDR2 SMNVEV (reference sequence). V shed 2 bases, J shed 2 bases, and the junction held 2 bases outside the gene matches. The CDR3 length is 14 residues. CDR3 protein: CASSLRDRPYEQYF. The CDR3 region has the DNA TGTGCCAGCAGTTTACGGGACAGGCCCTACGAGCAGTACTTC.

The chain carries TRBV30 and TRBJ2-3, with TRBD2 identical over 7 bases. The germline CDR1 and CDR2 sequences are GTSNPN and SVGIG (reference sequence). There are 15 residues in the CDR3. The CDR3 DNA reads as TGTGGACAGTCCTTCCGAGCGGGGAGCACAGATACGCAGTATTTT. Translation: CGQSFRAGSTDTQYF.

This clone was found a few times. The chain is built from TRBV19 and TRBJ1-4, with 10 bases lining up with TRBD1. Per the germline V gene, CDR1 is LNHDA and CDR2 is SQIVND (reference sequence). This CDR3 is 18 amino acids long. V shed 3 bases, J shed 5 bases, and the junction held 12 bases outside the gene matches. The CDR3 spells CASSMGQGFLGPNEKLFF. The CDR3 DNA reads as TGTGCCAGTAGTATGGGACAGGGGTTTCTAGGCCCAAATGAAAAACTGTTTTTT.

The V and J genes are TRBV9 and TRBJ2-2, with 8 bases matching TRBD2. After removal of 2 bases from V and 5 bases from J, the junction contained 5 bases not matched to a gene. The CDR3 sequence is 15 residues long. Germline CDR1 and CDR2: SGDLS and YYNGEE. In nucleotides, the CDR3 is TGTGCCAGCAGCGTCCAAGCGGGAGTAACCGGGGAGCTGTTTTTT. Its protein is CASSVQAGVTGELFF.

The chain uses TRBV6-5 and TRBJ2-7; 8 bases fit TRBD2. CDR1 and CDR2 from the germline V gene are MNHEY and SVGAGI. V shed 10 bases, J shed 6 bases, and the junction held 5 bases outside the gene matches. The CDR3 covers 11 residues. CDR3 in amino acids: CAIGLAPEQYF. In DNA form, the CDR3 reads TGTGCCATCGGACTAGCACCCGAGCAGTACTTC.

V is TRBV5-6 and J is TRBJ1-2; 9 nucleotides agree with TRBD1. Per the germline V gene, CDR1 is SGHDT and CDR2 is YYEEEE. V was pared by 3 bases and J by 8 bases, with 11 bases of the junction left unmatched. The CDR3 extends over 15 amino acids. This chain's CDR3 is CASSSIGQGTGGYTF. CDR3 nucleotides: TGTGCCAGCAGCTCGATCGGACAGGGGACGGGGGGCTACACCTTC.

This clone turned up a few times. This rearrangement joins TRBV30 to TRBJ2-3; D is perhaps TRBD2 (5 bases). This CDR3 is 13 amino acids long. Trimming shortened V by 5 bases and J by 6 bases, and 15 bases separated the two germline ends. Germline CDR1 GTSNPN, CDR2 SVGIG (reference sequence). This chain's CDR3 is CAWARGAMDTQYF. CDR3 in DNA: TGTGCCTGGGCACGGGGAGCGATGGATACGCAGTATTTT.

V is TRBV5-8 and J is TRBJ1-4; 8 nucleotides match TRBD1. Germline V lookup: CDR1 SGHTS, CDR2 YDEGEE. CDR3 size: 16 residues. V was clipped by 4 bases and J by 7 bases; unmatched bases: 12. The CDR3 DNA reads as TGTGCCAGCAGCCGGGTCCCACAGGGGGTTGGTGAAAAACTGTTTTTT. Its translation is CASSRVPQGVGEKLFF. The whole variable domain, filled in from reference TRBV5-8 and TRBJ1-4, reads EAGVTQSPTHLIKTRGQQATLRCSPISGHTSVYWYQQALGLGLQFLLWYDEGEERNRGNFPPRFSGRQFPNYSSELNVNALELEDSALYLCASSRVPQGVGEKLFFGSGTQLSVL.